Here is one T cell receptor (beta chain) with its context. The clone's antigen remains unknown. With a much larger clone just one base away, this may be a read error. The conserved final phenylalanine or tryptophan is absent from the CDR3, which likely points to a read error. TCR beta rearrangements were amplified from genomic DNA isolated from peripheral blood, not from sorted cells or RNA. Using a mixed TRB-A/B primer pool, multiplex touch-down PCR amplified rearranged TRB sequences covering the V, D and J segments. Illumina adapters and sample indices were attached to the amplicons in two consecutive PCR reactions using Phusion HS II polymerase. After gel purification with the NucleoSpin Gel and PCR Clean-up kit, the amplicons were checked using Qubit and an Agilent 2100 Bioanalyzer. Sequencing of the libraries was done on an Illumina MiSeq with paired-end, single-indexed 600-cycle runs. The study's own analysis went as follows. TRB sequences were processed with MiXCR versions 2.12 and 3.0.5. Each unique CDR3 nucleotide sequence counted as one clone, and only productive sequences with at least two reads were retained. Shannon diversity, evenness, clonality (one minus evenness), and alpha-parameterized diversity profiles from alpha 0 to 5 were included as repertoire metrics. The IGoR algorithm was used to compute generation probabilities of clones in paired pre- and post-chemotherapy samples. TCRdb reworked the public reads: Q25 trimming with fastp, MiXCR clone assembly, productive beta chains retained. Records with the same CDR3 protein are collapsed into one entry carrying the most frequent genes and DNA. The V and J calls shown here were made by TCRdb, not taken from the authors' results. The sample contains thousands of distinct CDR3 sequences, around 24% of them found a single time. The top ten clones comprise roughly a fifth of the sample.

V is shortened by 3 bases, J by 10 bases, and the region joining them spans 12 bases. 13 amino acids form the CDR3, both terminal residues included. Only CDR3 DNA remains: 39 bases, in frame from the first base. Reading the germline V gene gives CDR1 KGHDR and CDR2 SFDVKD. This sample stems from a study of T cell repertoires in aging, cancer and after chemotherapy (dated by TCRdb to about 2019). Study-level background: The donors fell into six age groups ranging from 30 or younger to 70 or older, and each group had at least three individuals. In the hematological group, the paired samples taken before and after chemotherapy came from chronic lymphocytic leukemia patients who were treated with regimens based on fludarabine or bendamustine. The cohort comprised around 220 cancer patients, 90 to 94 with hematological and around 120 with solid cancers, plus 95 healthy donors as a reference group. Peripheral blood TCR beta repertoires from healthy donors and cancer patients were profiled to examine immunoaging and T cell reconstitution after chemotherapy. The complete dataset included 8 million to 9 million TCR reads. What the authors observed across the whole study: An increase in median generation probability over the chemotherapy interval was observed in both cancer cohorts, suggesting that the repertoire was reconstituted through rebound thymic output. Compared with age-matched healthy donors, untreated patients with hematological or solid cancers had significantly lower TCR diversity and higher clonality in blood. In healthy donors, the decline in TCR diversity with age was mainly due to loss of richness, whereas in cancer patients loss of evenness also played a role. According to the authors, the repertoire data do not permit conclusions about immunological memory after chemotherapy. Hematological cancer patients had infiltration of lymphoid organs, and this infiltration may itself impair thymic emigration or peripheral T cell expansion.

This sequence was found in a human donor with a blood cancer. The sequence joins TRBV24-1 to TRBJ2-1; the D gene is not confidently resolved. Sequencing used blood. The CDR3 in this case is CATSDDDYDEQFS. The bases read TGTGCCACCAGTGATGACGATTACGACGAGCAGTTCTCC.